The 31 T cell receptor beta chains presented below share a single source sample, sequenced in a study of cytomegalovirus exposure and HLA in healthy donors. The assay was immunoSEQ multiplex PCR, and TCRdb's table has in-frame clones only and misses some. This table has over 250,000 clones, 80% to 90% appearing once. Sequenced input: PBMCs. These receptors were taken from a woman younger than 35 in good health and CMV-seronegative.

The V call is TRBV5-1, the J call TRBJ1-2; 9 nucleotides match TRBD1. CDR1 is SGHRS, CDR2 YFSETQ, per germline. Trimming cost V 4 bases and J 5 bases; bases outside gene matches: 6. This CDR3 is built from 14 residues. The CDR3 DNA reads TGCGCCAGCAGCACGGGACAGGGCGATTATGGCTACACCTTC. This sequence encodes CASSTGQGDYGYTF.

This chain links TRBV7-9 with TRBJ1-1; D gene unclear. CDR1 is SEHNR and CDR2 is FQNEAQ in the germline V gene (reference sequence). The germline V and J ends were trimmed by 2 bases and 1 base, with 14 bases remaining between them. The CDR3 extends over 16 amino acids. The CDR3 here is CASSLMGRAGNTEAFF. CDR3 DNA sequence: TGTGCCAGCAGCTTAATGGGGAGGGCGGGGAACACTGAAGCTTTCTTT.

This chain links TRBV19 with TRBJ1-2, with D unresolved. From germline, CDR1 is LNHDA and CDR2 SQIVND (reference sequence). V was pared by 1 base and J by 2 bases, with 14 bases between. The CDR3 has 16 residues. The CDR3 DNA reads TGTGCCAGTAGTATAGTATCTAGCGGGATCAACTATGGCTACACCTTC. It translates to CASSIVSSGINYGYTF.

The chain is built from TRBV2 and TRBJ1-2; the D is unclear. Per germline, CDR1 SNHLY and CDR2 FYNNEI. Trimming removed 5 bases from V and 3 bases from J, with 13 bases in between. This CDR3 has 14 residues. CDR3 region: CASSSLGDYYGYTF. CDR3 nucleotide sequence: TGTGCCAGCAGTAGTTTAGGAGACTACTATGGCTACACCTTC.

This clone was seen a single time. This chain joins TRBV4-3 and TRBJ1-2; tentatively, D is TRBD1 (5 bases). CDR1 LGHNA and CDR2 YSLEER come from the germline V gene. CDR3 size: 16 residues. The V gene lost 0 bases and the J gene lost 5 bases, with 16 bases spanning the gap. The DNA of the CDR3 is TGCGCCAGCAGCCAAGAATTTTGGCAGGGCCCTTATGGCTACACCTTC. Amino acids: CASSQEFWQGPYGYTF.

This sequence joins TRBV5-1 and TRBJ2-7; D possibly corresponds to TRBD2 (6 bases). V gave up 0 bases and J gave up 3 bases, with 7 bases separating them. Germline V gene data show CDR1 as SGHRS and CDR2 as YFSETQ. The CDR3 loop spans 13 amino acids. CDR3 DNA: TGCGCCAGCAGCTTGGGACTAGACTACGAGCAGTACTTC. Residues: CASSLGLDYEQYF.

V and J are TRBV28 and TRBJ1-2, with TRBD1 matching 7 bases. Germline values: CDR1 MDHEN, CDR2 SYDVKM. The CDR3 is 15 amino acids. Trimming took 6 bases from V and 3 from J; bases not matched to a gene: 10. The CDR3: CASSFLTGYDYGYTF. The CDR3 DNA is TGTGCCAGCAGCTTCCTGACAGGGTATGACTATGGCTACACCTTC.

The genes are TRBV27 and TRBJ2-1, with TRBD1 matching 9 bases. Germline trimming cut 1 base from V and 4 bases from J; bases unmatched to any gene: 8. This CDR3 is built from 17 residues. CDR1 and CDR2 (germline): MNHEY, SMNVEV (reference sequence). The CDR3 sequence is CASSLWGGQGLYNEQFF. Here the CDR3 DNA reads TGTGCCAGCAGTTTATGGGGGGGACAGGGCCTTTACAATGAGCAGTTCTTC.

The CDR3 nucleotides read TGTGCCAGCAGCTCCCGGCGGAGTATGAACACTGAAGCTTTCTTT. Its protein product is CASSSRRSMNTEAFF. The chain employs TRBV13 and TRBJ1-1; D ambiguous. Trimming cost V 4 bases and J 0 bases, with 12 bases left between them. The CDR3 totals 15 residues. The V gene's germline CDR1 is PRHDT and CDR2 FYEKMQ (reference sequence).

This chain joins TRBV5-1 and TRBJ2-5, with 7 bases fitting TRBD2. The CDR3 is made up of 17 amino acids. Losses at the gene ends were 4 bases for V and 1 base for J; bases not matched to a gene: 13. Looked up from germline, CDR1 is SGHRS and CDR2 is YFSETQ. CDR3 in DNA: TGCGCCAGCAGCGGATCGGGAGGCCTACTACTCCAAGAGACCCAGTACTTC. Protein product: CASSGSGGLLLQETQYF. Together with reference TRBV5-1 and TRBJ2-5, the CDR3 gives the full variable domain: KAGVTQTPRYLIKTRGQQVTLSCSPISGHRSVSWYQQTPGQGLQFLFEYFSETQRNKGNFPGRFSGRQFSNSRSEMNVSTLELGDSALYLCASSGSGGLLLQETQYFGPGTRLLVL.

This chain connects TRBV18 to TRBJ1-1; the match to TRBD1 covers 9 bases. The V and J ends lost 3 bases and 0 bases, in that order; junction bases with no gene match: 8. This CDR3 has 17 residues. CDR1 is KGHSH, CDR2 LQKENI, per germline. The chain's CDR3 is CASSPSTGGRVNTEAFF. CDR3 bases: TGTGCCAGCTCACCTTCGACAGGGGGTAGAGTGAACACTGAAGCTTTCTTT.

This clone was detected a few times. V gene TRBV10-3 combines with J gene TRBJ2-1; no clear D gene. The CDR3 contains 13 residues. Trimming shortened V by 7 bases and J by 9 bases, and 16 bases separated the two germline ends. CDR1 is ENHRY and CDR2 is SYGVKD in the germline V gene. For the CDR3, the DNA is TGTGCCATCACGGCCCGCTCTAGTGGTGAGCAGTTCTTC. Protein product: CAITARSSGEQFF.

This clone has just one count. The chain recombines TRBV6-5 with TRBJ2-7; 8 positions agree with TRBD2. Germline CDR1 reads MNHEY; CDR2 reads SVGAGI. V gave up 2 bases and J gave up 7 bases; unmatched junction bases: 10. There are 15 residues in the CDR3. CDR3 loop: CASSYLGSGTREQYF. CDR3 DNA: TGTGCCAGCAGTTACCTAGGTAGCGGGACGAGGGAGCAGTACTTC.

This chain uses TRBV25-1 with TRBJ1-1; TRBD1 aligns across 12 bases. This CDR3 has 17 residues. Germline CDR1 reads MGHDK; CDR2 reads SYGVNS. Trimming cost V 6 bases and J 0 bases; bases outside gene matches: 8. The CDR3 DNA sequence: TGTGCCAGCAGAAGCGCGGGACAGGGGGCGATGAACACTGAAGCTTTCTTT. Amino acids: CASRSAGQGAMNTEAFF.

The chain links TRBV2 to TRBJ2-3; unclear D gene. V was pared by 8 bases and J by 7 bases, with 10 bases between. Per germline, CDR1 SNHLY and CDR2 FYNNEI. CDR3 length: 11 residues. Here the CDR3 reads CASEAGHTQYF. In DNA, the CDR3 is TGTGCCAGCGAAGCAGGCCATACGCAGTATTTT.

This chain connects TRBV10-1 to TRBJ2-3; TRBD1 matches at 9 bases. J was trimmed by 4 bases and V by 3 bases; bases with no gene match: 5. Germline V gives CDR1 WNHNN, CDR2 SYGVQD (reference sequence). CDR3 length: 15 amino acids. The CDR3 DNA is TGCGCCAGCAGTGACGGACAGGGGATCTCAGATACGCAGTATTTT. Translation: CASSDGQGISDTQYF.

This chain links TRBV7-9 with TRBJ1-2; possible D gene TRBD1, 5 bases. V dropped 4 bases and J dropped 5 bases, with 11 bases sitting between them. The V gene's germline CDR1 is SEHNR and CDR2 FQNEAQ (reference sequence). The CDR3 totals 13 residues. DNA for the CDR3: TGTGCCAGCAGCTCGGGGGGAAGGTATGGCTACACCTTC. Protein: CASSSGGRYGYTF.

The CDR3 DNA reads TGTGCCAGCAGCGCCGACAGGAGTCGAAGCTCTGGGGCCAACGTCCTGACTTTC. Translated: CASSADRSRSSGANVLTF. This chain uses TRBV9 with TRBJ2-6, with D perhaps TRBD1 (6 bases). The V end was cut by 3 bases, the J end by 0 bases, with 16 bases between. CDR1 is SGDLS and CDR2 is YYNGEE in the germline V gene. The length of the CDR3 is 18 residues.

This chain uses TRBV4-3 with TRBJ1-2, with 8 bases fitting TRBD1. CDR3 size: 17 residues. Germline lookup yields CDR1 LGHNA and CDR2 YSLEER. J was trimmed by 8 bases and V by 1 base; bases with no gene match: 15. This CDR3 is CASSQVEGTGPAGGYTF. CDR3 in DNA: TGCGCCAGCAGCCAAGTAGAGGGGACAGGCCCGGCGGGGGGCTACACCTTC.

This sequence joins TRBV7-8 and TRBJ2-1, with 13 bases fitting TRBD2. The CDR3 covers 19 residues. The germline gives CDR1 SGHVS, CDR2 FQNEAQ. The V segment lost 1 base and the J segment 2 bases; nucleotides outside the gene matches: 8. CDR3 sequence reads: CASSLGGTSGVRTYNEQFF. The CDR3 coding sequence is TGTGCCAGCAGCTTAGGTGGGACTAGCGGGGTTCGCACCTACAATGAGCAGTTCTTC.

This chain connects TRBV6-5 to TRBJ1-5, with D unresolved. The CDR3 length is 13 residues. Trimming removed 0 bases at V and 10 bases at J, with 10 bases between. The germline CDR1 and CDR2 sequences are MNHEY and SVGAGI. CDR3 protein: CASSYSRPGPQHF. In nucleotides, the CDR3 is TGTGCCAGCAGTTACTCGCGGCCCGGACCCCAGCATTTT.

The CDR3 coding sequence is TGTGCCAGCTCACCCCCGGGACAGAGCTACGAGCAGTACTTC. Residues: CASSPPGQSYEQYF. The V gene is TRBV18, the J gene TRBJ2-7, with 7 bases aligning to TRBD1. Germline CDR1 is KGHSH and CDR2 is LQKENI. With 3 bases clipped from V and 3 bases from J, the junction kept 5 bases outside the gene matches. The CDR3 consists of 14 residues.

This chain links TRBV6-5 with TRBJ2-7; no clear D gene. The CDR3 sequence is 14 residues long. Germline assignment: CDR1 MNHEY and CDR2 SVGAGI. Trimming took 6 bases from V and 1 from J, leaving 13 bases between them. This CDR3 reads CASSPTAGSYEQYF. CDR3 in DNA: TGTGCCAGCAGCCCAACCGCCGGGTCCTACGAGCAGTACTTC.

Written as DNA, the CDR3 is TGTGCCAGCAGTTTTCGTTTTCAGCGGCAGTACCAAGAGACCCAGTACTTC. It yields the protein CASSFRFQRQYQETQYF. The chain couples TRBV28 to TRBJ2-5, with D tentatively TRBD2 (5 bases). Germline CDR1 and CDR2: MDHEN and SYDVKM. Trimming took 3 bases from V and 0 from J, leaving 17 bases between them. The CDR3 contains 17 residues.

The J gene is TRBJ2-3, the V gene TRBV7-8; tentatively, D is TRBD1 (5 bases). The length of the CDR3 is 17 residues. The V end lost 1 base, the J end lost 4 bases, and 18 bases lay between the germline ends. CDR1 and CDR2 (germline): SGHVS, FQNEAQ. CDR3 in amino acids: CASSLGRRRAGADTQYF. The CDR3 nucleotides read TGTGCCAGCAGCTTAGGTCGACGCAGGGCCGGTGCAGATACGCAGTATTTT.

On this clone: This CDR3 fails to terminate in the conserved phenylalanine or tryptophan, so it likely reflects a read error. The limits of the CDR3 on the DNA are not certain, so only TCRdb's listed CDR3 is given. This chain connects TRBV30 to TRBJ1-1. Germline V gives CDR1 GTSNPN, CDR2 SVGIG (reference sequence). The CDR3 is 10 amino acids long, termini counted. Here the CDR3 reads CAWSGETRGL.

The rearrangement uses TRBV30 and TRBJ1-1; possibly TRBD1 for D (5 bases). The CDR3 consists of 14 residues. Germline loops: CDR1 GTSNPN, CDR2 SVGIG (reference sequence). V lost 5 bases, J lost 5 bases, and 18 bases lay in between. CDR3 coding DNA: TGTGCCTGGGTCCCGCAGGGCGCGTGGACTGAAGCTTTCTTT. Encoded protein: CAWVPQGAWTEAFF.

The chain has TRBV12-5 and TRBJ2-7; D is ambiguous. The V gene lost 3 bases and the J gene lost 6 bases, with 9 bases spanning the gap. The CDR3 extends over 12 amino acids. CDR1 is LGHNT and CDR2 is FRNRAP in the germline V gene. The CDR3 sequence: CASGFSNSEQYF. The CDR3 region has the DNA TGTGCTAGTGGTTTCTCGAATAGCGAGCAGTACTTC.

The gene calls are TRBV19 and TRBJ1-1; D perhaps matches TRBD1 (6 bases). CDR1 and CDR2 (germline): LNHDA, SQIVND (reference sequence). The ends were cut back, 1 base at V and 5 bases at J, with 11 bases in the middle. The CDR3 loop spans 14 amino acids. CDR3 loop: CASSIGTVRTEAFF. Written as DNA, the CDR3 is TGTGCCAGTAGTATAGGGACAGTAAGGACTGAAGCTTTCTTT.

This chain links TRBV27 with TRBJ1-5; D is possibly TRBD1 (5 bases). V lost 2 bases to trimming and J lost 2 bases, with 13 bases between them. The CDR3 consists of 16 residues. CDR1 is MNHEY, CDR2 SMNVEV, per germline (reference sequence). The CDR3 protein is CASSLIPGGGNQPQHF. CDR3 coding DNA: TGTGCCAGCAGTTTAATTCCGGGGGGAGGCAATCAGCCCCAGCATTTT.

The V and J genes are TRBV6-5 and TRBJ1-5; 8 bases fit TRBD1. Per germline, CDR1 MNHEY and CDR2 SVGAGI. CDR3 size: 15 residues. Unmatched junction bases numbered 8, after V lost 6 bases and J lost 4 bases. The CDR3 is CASSLQGVGNQPQHF. CDR3 DNA: TGTGCCAGCAGCTTACAGGGGGTTGGGAATCAGCCCCAGCATTTT.